Given below is one T cell receptor (beta chain) in context. The antigen is undetermined. Other DNA sequences in the same sample also yield this CDR3. The sample's time point: cycle 4 day 1 (C4D1), after five to seven weeks of nivolumab. Each and every patient relapsed after autologous stem cell transplantation, and patients got differing brentuximab vedotin exposure. Patients had relapsed/refractory classical Hodgkin lymphoma with complete response, partial response or progressive disease as best response. These data are taken from a study of PD-1 blockade in classical Hodgkin lymphoma. Overall study results and limits: Prior to therapy, complete responders displayed diversity much like that of newly diagnosed patients. Patients who began taking nivolumab under 1 year after ASCT were left out.

The length of the CDR3 is 12 residues. Germline CDR1 ENHRY, CDR2 SYGVKD. Trimming cost V 5 bases and J 2 bases, with 7 bases left between them. Clones were read by immunoSEQ multiplex PCR, and TCRdb kept only the in-frame ones, dropping some. Among about 92,000 clones listed, more than 80% were seen once. This chain uses TRBV10-3 with TRBJ2-7, with D possibly TRBD1 on 5 matching bases. This TCR derives from a human donor with classical Hodgkin lymphoma. Specimen: peripheral blood mononuclear cells (PBMCs), collected before the fourth cycle of nivolumab. CDR3 coding DNA: TGTGCCATCAGTCCGACAGCCTACGAGCAGTACTTC. It specifies CAISPTAYEQYF.